Below are 26 T cell receptor beta chains sequenced from a single sample in a study of blood T cell repertoires in COVID-19. Profiling relied on immunoSEQ multiplex PCR, and the TCRdb table lists in-frame clones only, not all of them. The sample lists about 320,000 clones, roughly 86% occurring once. Sequenced input: peripheral blood. Every receptor here comes from a woman aged 45-60 years with acute or convalescent COVID-19.

The chain has TRBV20-1 and TRBJ2-1; TRBD2 is a possible D gene (5 bases). The CDR3 sequence is 11 residues long. The germline gives CDR1 DFQATT, CDR2 SNEGSKA (reference sequence). Trimming removed 8 bases at V and 8 bases at J, with 13 bases between. The CDR3 region has the DNA TGCAGTTCGGGATCCGGAGATGAGCAGTTCTTC. The encoded protein is CSSGSGDEQFF.

V and J are TRBV3-1 (or the pseudogene TRBV3-2) and TRBJ2-1; D is possibly TRBD2 (5 bases). Germline loops: CDR1 LGHDT, CDR2 YNNKEL (reference sequence). The ends were cut back, 7 bases at V and 8 bases at J, with 21 bases in the middle. This CDR3 region has 15 residues. The CDR3 nucleotides are TGTGCCAGCACCCCTTTCCGGGGTGTGAGCGATGAGCAGTTCTTC. Translating gives CASTPFRGVSDEQFF.

The J gene is TRBJ2-3, the V gene TRBV5-1; TRBD2 agrees at 7 bases. This CDR3 is built from 15 residues. From germline, CDR1 is SGHRS and CDR2 YFSETQ. V trimming: 3 bases; J trimming: 3 bases; junction bases outside the gene matches: 7. The CDR3 loop reads CASSYSLADTDTQYF. The CDR3 region has the DNA TGCGCCAGCAGCTATTCCCTAGCGGATACAGATACGCAGTATTTT.

V gene TRBV30 combines with J gene TRBJ2-3; 9 nucleotides line up with TRBD2. Per germline, CDR1 GTSNPN and CDR2 SVGIG (reference sequence). V trimming: 7 bases; J trimming: 11 bases; junction bases outside the gene matches: 10. This CDR3 has 12 residues. The CDR3 sequence is CAFNLAGSLQYF. The CDR3 DNA reads TGTGCCTTTAACCTAGCGGGGTCTTTGCAGTATTTT. Full variable domain (missing parts from reference TRBV30 and TRBJ2-3): SQTIHQWPATLVQPVGSPLSLECTVEGTSNPNLYWYRQAAGRGLQLLFYSVGIGQISSEVPQNLSASRPQDRQFILSSKKLLLSDSGFYLCAFNLAGSLQYFGPGTRLTVL.

V is TRBV18 and J is TRBJ2-7, with D unresolved. The germline CDR1 and CDR2 sequences are KGHSH and LQKENI. Trimming shortened V by 8 bases and J by 6 bases, and 14 bases separated the two germline ends. The CDR3 totals 12 residues. DNA of the CDR3: TGTGCCAGCGCCTCCACACCGTCCGAGCAGTACTTC. This codes for CASASTPSEQYF. Combining the CDR3 with reference TRBV18 and TRBJ2-7 gives the whole variable domain NAGVMQNPRHLVRRRGQEARLRCSPMKGHSHVYWYRQLPEEGLKFMVYLQKENIIDESGMPKERFSAEFPKEGPSILRIQQVVRGDSAAYFCASASTPSEQYFGPGTRLTVT.

This chain links TRBV30 with TRBJ1-4; D not resolved. Germline V gene data show CDR1 as GTSNPN and CDR2 as SVGIG (reference sequence). Deletions cut 7 bases from V and 3 bases from J, with 15 bases between. The CDR3 contains 14 residues. CDR3 DNA: TGTGCCTCGCCGCGGCTGGGTTCTAATGAAAAACTGTTTTTT. Amino acid sequence: CASPRLGSNEKLFF.

The genes are TRBV19 and TRBJ1-5; 10 bases align to TRBD1. The germline CDR1 and CDR2 sequences are LNHDA and SQIVND (reference sequence). This CDR3 has 16 amino acids. The V gene end was trimmed by 4 bases and the J gene end by 7 bases; junction bases not matched to a gene: 10. The CDR3: CASSKSPGQGFQPQHF. Here the CDR3 DNA reads TGTGCCAGTAGTAAGTCTCCGGGACAGGGGTTCCAGCCCCAGCATTTT.

V gene TRBV7-8 combines with J gene TRBJ1-5, with no clear D. Trimming removed 2 bases from V and 5 bases from J, with 4 bases in between. Germline-derived CDR1 and CDR2 are SGHVS and FQNEAQ. The CDR3 sequence is 12 residues long. The CDR3 here is CASSLSYQPQHF. The DNA for the CDR3 is TGTGCCAGCAGCTTATCTTATCAGCCCCAGCATTTT.

The CDR3 sequence is CASSEVAGLGGQETQYF. CDR3 DNA: TGTGCCAGCAGTGAAGTCGCAGGACTAGGAGGCCAAGAGACCCAGTACTTC. This rearrangement joins TRBV2 to TRBJ2-5; 7 nucleotides match TRBD2. Germline lookup yields CDR1 SNHLY and CDR2 FYNNEI. V lost 1 base to trimming and J lost 1 base; unmatched junction nucleotides: 9. The CDR3 consists of 17 residues.

The chain employs TRBV4-3 and TRBJ2-7, with 10 nucleotides matching TRBD2. Losses at the gene ends were 4 bases for V and 4 bases for J; bases not matched to a gene: 10. The germline CDR1 and CDR2 sequences are LGHNA and YSLEER. The CDR3 sequence is 16 residues long. The CDR3 nucleotides read TGCGCCAGCAGCCTAATGACAGCGGGAGGGCCTTACGAGCAGTACTTC. It translates to CASSLMTAGGPYEQYF.

This clone was seen a single time. The chain links TRBV7-8 to TRBJ1-1; a possible D gene is TRBD1 (6 bases). The CDR3 loop spans 13 amino acids. Germline values: CDR1 SGHVS, CDR2 FQNEAQ. V shed 5 bases and J shed 3 bases, with 10 bases lying between them. The CDR3 bases are TGTGCCAGCAGCGCAACAGGGTACACTGAAGCTTTCTTT. Translation gives CASSATGYTEAFF.

The chain links TRBV27 to TRBJ2-5; D possibly corresponds to TRBD2 (6 bases). Trimming removed 5 bases from V and 7 bases from J, with 14 bases in between. This CDR3 spans 13 amino acids. Looked up from germline, CDR1 is MNHEY and CDR2 is SMNVEV (reference sequence). The CDR3: CASSLDYPGTQYF. DNA of the CDR3: TGTGCCAGCAGTCTGGACTATCCGGGGACCCAGTACTTC.

The chain employs TRBV7-6 and TRBJ2-2; 12 bases agree with TRBD1. CDR3 length: 18 amino acids. Germline CDR1 SGHVS, CDR2 FNYEAQ. Trimming cost V 5 bases and J 6 bases; bases outside gene matches: 13. CDR3 in amino acids: CASSLPGTGGANAGELFF. DNA for the CDR3: TGTGCCAGCAGCCTGCCCGGGACAGGGGGCGCTAACGCCGGGGAGCTGTTTTTT.

The J gene is TRBJ2-1, the V gene TRBV5-1; 9 nucleotides agree with TRBD2. Trimming at V came to 0 bases and at J to 9 bases, leaving 7 bases not matched to a gene. The CDR3 loop spans 15 amino acids. In germline, CDR1 is SGHRS, CDR2 YFSETQ. CDR3 DNA sequence: TGCGCCAGCAGCTTGGGGCTAGCGGGATGGATTGAGCAGTTCTTC. It yields the protein CASSLGLAGWIEQFF.

The chain has TRBV5-6 and TRBJ2-1, with D uncertain. V lost 1 base to trimming and J lost 1 base, with 6 bases between them. The V gene's germline CDR1 is SGHDT and CDR2 YYEEEE. This CDR3 comprises 14 residues. The CDR3 reads CASSLSASYNEQFF. The CDR3 DNA follows: TGTGCCAGCAGCTTGAGCGCTTCCTACAATGAGCAGTTCTTC. Full variable domain (rest looked up from reference TRBV5-6 and TRBJ2-1): DAGVTQSPTHLIKTRGQQVTLRCSPKSGHDTVSWYQQALGQGPQFIFQYYEEEERQRGNFPDRFSGHQFPNYSSELNVNALLLGDSALYLCASSLSASYNEQFFGPGTRLTVL.

The rearrangement joins TRBV9 to TRBJ2-1; TRBD2 matches at 7 bases. The CDR3 consists of 17 residues. The V gene's germline CDR1 is SGDLS and CDR2 YYNGEE. Losses at the gene ends were 0 bases for V and 7 bases for J; bases not matched to a gene: 13. The CDR3 region is CASSVAFGGSGGNEQFF. The CDR3 region has the DNA TGTGCCAGCAGCGTAGCTTTCGGCGGGAGCGGTGGGAATGAGCAGTTCTTC.

This chain links TRBV7-2 with TRBJ1-5, with a weak D call TRBD1 (6 bases). Germline V gene data show CDR1 as SGHTA and CDR2 as FQGNSA. The CDR3 runs 17 residues. Between the trimmed V and J ends, which lost 4 bases and 0 bases, there was a span of 16 bases. The CDR3 loop reads CASSSGGWTSSNQPQHF. The CDR3, as DNA: TGTGCCAGCAGCTCGGGGGGCTGGACTTCTAGCAATCAGCCCCAGCATTTT.

The chain employs TRBV28 and TRBJ1-4; 7 bases agree with TRBD1. This CDR3 is 15 amino acids long. Germline V gene data show CDR1 as MDHEN and CDR2 as SYDVKM. With 5 bases clipped from V and 7 bases from J, the junction kept 10 bases outside the gene matches. This CDR3 reads CASSPAGGQGEKLFF. The CDR3 DNA reads TGTGCCAGCAGTCCGGCAGGGGGTCAGGGTGAAAAACTGTTTTTT. Complete variable domain (other parts from reference TRBV28 and TRBJ1-4): DVKVTQSSRYLVKRTGEKVFLECVQDMDHENMFWYRQDPGLGLRLIYFSYDVKMKEKGDIPEGYSVSREKKERFSLILESASTNQTSMYLCASSPAGGQGEKLFFGSGTQLSVL.

This clone has just one count. J is TRBJ2-7 and V is TRBV7-2; TRBD2 agrees at 11 bases. The CDR3 covers 15 residues. From germline, CDR1 is SGHTA and CDR2 FQGNSA. V trimming: 1 base; J trimming: 2 bases; junction bases outside the gene matches: 1. CDR3 protein: CASSLGLAGTYEQYF. The CDR3 DNA sequence: TGTGCCAGCAGCTTAGGACTAGCGGGGACCTACGAGCAGTACTTC.

The sample holds many counts of this clone. The V gene is TRBV6-6, the J gene TRBJ2-7; D is possibly TRBD1 (6 bases). Trimming left V 1 base short and J 2 bases short, with 9 bases between. In germline, CDR1 is MNHNY, CDR2 SVGAGI (reference sequence). This CDR3 contains 14 residues. The CDR3 DNA follows: TGTGCCAGCAGTTACTGGGGACAAACCTACGAGCAGTACTTC. This gives the protein CASSYWGQTYEQYF.

J is TRBJ2-7 and V is TRBV5-1, with TRBD1 matching 8 bases. CDR3 length equals 14 residues. Germline CDR1 SGHRS, CDR2 YFSETQ. The ends lost 4 bases at V and 4 bases at J; junction bases unmatched: 7. This CDR3 reads CASSDRQGRYEQYF. Here the CDR3 DNA reads TGCGCCAGCAGCGACCGACAGGGGCGGTACGAGCAGTACTTC.

The V call is TRBV7-3, the J call TRBJ1-1; D unclear. The germline V and J ends were trimmed by 6 bases and 2 bases, with 10 bases remaining between them. Per germline, CDR1 SGHTA and CDR2 FQGTGA. CDR3 length: 13 amino acids. In nucleotides, the CDR3 is TGTGCCAGCAGTCCAACAAGAAACACTGAAGCTTTCTTT. Amino acids: CASSPTRNTEAFF. Full variable domain (remainder filled in from reference TRBV7-3 and TRBJ1-1): GAGVSQTPSNKVTEKGKYVELRCDPISGHTALYWYRQSLGQGPEFLIYFQGTGAADDSGLPNDRFFAVRPEGSVSTLKIQRTERGDSAVYLCASSPTRNTEAFFGQGTRLTVV.

About this clone itself: A junction end diverges from the germline sequence, so it may reflect a read error. The chain couples TRBV5-4 to TRBJ2-6; TRBD1 matches at 11 bases. In germline, CDR1 is SGHNT, CDR2 YYREEE (reference sequence). This CDR3 region has 17 residues. CDR3 coding DNA: TGTGCCAGCAGCTTGGCCGGACAGGGGGCTTGGGCGAACGTCCTGACTTTC. Encoded protein: CASSLAGQGAWANVLTF. Full variable domain (missing parts from reference TRBV5-4 and TRBJ2-6): ETGVTQSPTHLIKTRGQQVTLRCSSQSGHNTVSWYQQALGQGPQFIFQYYREEENGRGNFPPRFSGLQFPNYSSELNVNALELDDSALYLCASSLAGQGAWANVLTFGAGSRLTVL.

The chain has TRBV5-1 and TRBJ2-5; the match to TRBD1 covers 9 bases. Germline V gene lookup returns CDR1 SGHRS and CDR2 YFSETQ. The junction had 9 bases not matched to a gene; V was cut back by 3 bases and J by 3 bases. This CDR3 spans 16 amino acids. CDR3 nucleotide sequence: TGCGCCAGCAGCTGGGGGACAGGGCCTACAGAAGAGACCCAGTACTTC. Translating gives CASSWGTGPTEETQYF. Full variable domain (missing parts from reference TRBV5-1 and TRBJ2-5): KAGVTQTPRYLIKTRGQQVTLSCSPISGHRSVSWYQQTPGQGLQFLFEYFSETQRNKGNFPGRFSGRQFSNSRSEMNVSTLELGDSALYLCASSWGTGPTEETQYFGPGTRLLVL.

The chain recombines TRBV28 with TRBJ1-4; 7 bases agree with TRBD1. V was clipped by 4 bases and J by 2 bases; unmatched bases: 4. There are 15 residues in the CDR3. The germline V gene has CDR1 MDHEN and CDR2 SYDVKM. CDR3 DNA: TGTGCCAGCAGTTCCGCGACAGGGACTAATGAAAAACTGTTTTTT. This gives the protein CASSSATGTNEKLFF.

This CDR3 reads CASRRTGSGNQPQHF. The CDR3 DNA reads TGTGCCAGTAGACGGACAGGTTCAGGCAATCAGCCCCAGCATTTT. The chain combines TRBV19 with TRBJ1-5; TRBD1 matches at 7 bases. The CDR3 extends over 15 amino acids. The ends lost 6 bases at V and 2 bases at J; junction bases unmatched: 7. In germline, CDR1 is LNHDA, CDR2 SQIVND (reference sequence).